The subject of this entry is one T cell receptor beta chain. In the study's own analysis: How many nucleated cells were present was estimated from reference gene primer amplification. Sequencing used immunoSEQ multiplex PCR; TCRdb keeps in-frame clones, though not all of them. That table supplies the V and J calls and clone size; D and trimming were determined from the DNA. Of approximately 100,000 clones in the sample, roughly 80% are singletons; the top ten hold more than 9%. Germline CDR1 and CDR2: ENHRY and SYGVKD. The V end lost 9 bases, the J end lost 0 bases, and 8 bases lay between the germline ends. This CDR3 region has 12 residues. The sample belongs to a study of blood T cell repertoires in COVID-19. In the study overall: Researchers got acute and convalescent COVID-19 samples from the United States, Italy and Spain. Nucleic acid was either cDNA or gDNA, and it came from T cells, B-cell-depleted T cells, or PBMCs.

The chain combines TRBV10-3 with TRBJ1-1, with D possibly matching TRBD1 (5 bases). Material: peripheral blood. The origin of this receptor is a human donor in a cohort sampled during active COVID-19. The CDR3 is CAIQGLNTEAFF. In nucleotides, the CDR3 is TGTGCCATTCAGGGTTTGAACACTGAAGCTTTCTTT.